This TCR beta chain emerged from a study of cytomegalovirus exposure and HLA in healthy donors. In the PCR, 60 Vbeta and 13 Jbeta primers were used. The data were produced by immunoSEQ multiplex PCR, yet TCRdb's version contains in-frame clones alone and is incomplete. Among about 90,000 clones, 65% to 75% were seen once, and the ten largest hold about 20%. This clone has just one count. Germline V gives CDR1 MDHEN, CDR2 SYDVKM. This CDR3 region has 12 residues. Losses at the gene ends were 6 bases for V and 8 bases for J; bases not matched to a gene: 4. The origin of this receptor is a man aged 30-40 years in good health and CMV-seropositive. The rearrangement joins TRBV28 to TRBJ1-2, with 9 positions matching TRBD1. Source material: PBMCs. The CDR3 reads CASSYRGQGYTF. CDR3 nucleotide sequence: TGTGCCAGCAGCTACAGGGGGCAAGGCTACACCTTC.